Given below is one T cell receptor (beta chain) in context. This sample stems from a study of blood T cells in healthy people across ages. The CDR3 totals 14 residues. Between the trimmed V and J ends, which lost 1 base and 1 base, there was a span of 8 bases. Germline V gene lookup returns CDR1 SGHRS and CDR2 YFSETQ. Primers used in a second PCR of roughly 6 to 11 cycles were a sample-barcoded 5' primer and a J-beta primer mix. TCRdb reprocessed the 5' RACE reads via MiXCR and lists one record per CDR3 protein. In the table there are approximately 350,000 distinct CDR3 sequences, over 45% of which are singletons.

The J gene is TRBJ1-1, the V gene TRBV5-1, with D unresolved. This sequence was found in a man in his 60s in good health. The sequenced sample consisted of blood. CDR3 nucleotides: TGCGCCAGCAGCTTGAGTGTGGGGAACACTGAAGCTTTCTTT. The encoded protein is CASSLSVGNTEAFF.